The clone carrying this T cell receptor beta chain has only one observation. Antigen unknown. Other nucleotide sequences from this sample produce the same CDR3. This sample was taken from a study of cytomegalovirus exposure and HLA in healthy donors. Generated by immunoSEQ multiplex PCR, the TCRdb table keeps only in-frame clones and is missing some. The sample comprises 150,000 to 200,000 clones, roughly 84% of which are singletons, and less than 8.5% rests with the top ten. The donors were part of the validation cohort of 100 to 150 subjects. That cohort was separate from the first cohort, which comprised under 700 subjects. Study results and caveats: There were a few CMV-associated chains whose specificity for CMV antigens was confirmed in vitro. Cytomegalovirus status, reportedly, was diagnosed with high specificity and sensitivity by the classifier. Subsequent analysis showed first-cohort TCR clusters tending to co-occur in more than 90 validation repertoires.

This CDR3 has 13 amino acids. Germline assignment: CDR1 SGHTA and CDR2 FQGTGA. The V segment lost 5 bases and the J segment 5 bases; nucleotides outside the gene matches: 4. Sequencing was done on a sample of PBMCs. V gene TRBV7-3 combines with J gene TRBJ1-1; 8 bases line up with TRBD1. This clonotype was sampled from a man aged 18 to 30 in good health and CMV-seropositive. CDR3 sequence (DNA): TGTGCCAGCAGCCCAACAGGGGGAACTGAAGCTTTCTTT. Protein product: CASSPTGGTEAFF.